The entry that follows covers one T cell receptor (beta chain) sequence. Trimming removed 4 bases from V and 0 bases from J, with 14 bases in between. The CDR3 covers 16 residues. Germline V lookup: CDR1 SGHRS, CDR2 YFSETQ. The data are from a study of cytomegalovirus exposure and HLA in healthy donors. The primer mix had 60 Vbeta and 13 Jbeta primers. Generated by immunoSEQ multiplex PCR, the TCRdb table keeps only in-frame clones and is missing some. The sample includes over 150,000 clones, around 80% of them seen just once. This rearrangement joins TRBV5-1 to TRBJ1-5; D is uncertain. The sequenced sample was PBMCs. The clonotype comes from a human donor in good health. CDR3 sequence: CASSDGGTNSNQPQHF. Here the CDR3 DNA reads TGCGCCAGCAGCGATGGAGGCACCAATAGCAATCAGCCCCAGCATTTT. The complete variable domain, with remaining parts taken from reference TRBV5-1 and TRBJ1-5, reads KAGVTQTPRYLIKTRGQQVTLSCSPISGHRSVSWYQQTPGQGLQFLFEYFSETQRNKGNFPGRFSGRQFSNSRSEMNVSTLELGDSALYLCASSDGGTNSNQPQHFGDGTRLSIL.